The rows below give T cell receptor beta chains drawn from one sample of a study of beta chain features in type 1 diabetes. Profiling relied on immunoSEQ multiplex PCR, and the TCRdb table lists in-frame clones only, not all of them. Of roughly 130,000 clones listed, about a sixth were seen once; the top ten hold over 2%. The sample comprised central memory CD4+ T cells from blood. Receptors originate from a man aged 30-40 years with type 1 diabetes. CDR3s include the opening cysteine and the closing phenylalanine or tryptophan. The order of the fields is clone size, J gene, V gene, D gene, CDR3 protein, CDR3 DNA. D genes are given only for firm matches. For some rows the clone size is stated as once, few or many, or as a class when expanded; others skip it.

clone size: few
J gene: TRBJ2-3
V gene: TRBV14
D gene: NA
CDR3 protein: CASSQEQKRGTQYF
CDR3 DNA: TGTGCCAGCAGCCAAGAGCAGAAGAGGGGGACGCAGTATTTT

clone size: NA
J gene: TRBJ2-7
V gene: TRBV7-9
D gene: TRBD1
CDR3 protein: CASSPGTEAYEQYF
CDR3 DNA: TGTGCCAGCAGCCCCGGGACAGAAGCCTACGAGCAGTACTTC

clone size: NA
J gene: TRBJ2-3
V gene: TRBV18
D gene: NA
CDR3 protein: CASSPPGPDTQYF
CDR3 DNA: TGTGCCAGCTCACCACCAGGTCCGGATACGCAGTATTTT

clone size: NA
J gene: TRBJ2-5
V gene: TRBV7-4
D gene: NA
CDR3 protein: CASSPTEGDGETQYF
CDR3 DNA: TGTGCCAGCAGCCCCACGGAGGGGGACGGGGAGACCCAGTACTTC

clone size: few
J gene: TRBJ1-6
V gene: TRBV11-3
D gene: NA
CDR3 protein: CASSLAQDSPLHF
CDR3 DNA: TGTGCCAGCAGCTTAGCTCAGGATTCACCCCTCCACTTT

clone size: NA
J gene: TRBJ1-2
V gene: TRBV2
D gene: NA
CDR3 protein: CASSGPNDGYTF
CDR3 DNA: TGTGCCAGCAGTGGCCCTAACGACGGCTACACCTTC

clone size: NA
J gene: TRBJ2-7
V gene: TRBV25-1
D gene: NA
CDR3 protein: CASSSGYEQYF
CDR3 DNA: TGTGCCAGCAGTTCAGGCTACGAGCAGTACTTC

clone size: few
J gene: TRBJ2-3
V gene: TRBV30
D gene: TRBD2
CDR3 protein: CAWSDRAGGSSTDTQYF
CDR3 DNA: TGTGCCTGGAGTGACCGTGCGGGGGGTTCGAGCACAGATACGCAGTATTTT

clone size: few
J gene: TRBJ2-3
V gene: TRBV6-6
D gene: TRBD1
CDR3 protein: CASSYPAGGREDTQYF
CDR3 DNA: TGTGCCAGCAGTTACCCTGCAGGGGGCCGGGAAGATACGCAGTATTTT

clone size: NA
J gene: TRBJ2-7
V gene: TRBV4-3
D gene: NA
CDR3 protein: CASSQAITGAYEQYF
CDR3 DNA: TGCGCCAGCAGCCAAGCCATTACAGGTGCCTACGAGCAGTACTTC

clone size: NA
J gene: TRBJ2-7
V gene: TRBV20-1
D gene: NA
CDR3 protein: CSASQGNEQYF
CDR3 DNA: TGCAGTGCCAGTCAAGGAAACGAGCAGTACTTC

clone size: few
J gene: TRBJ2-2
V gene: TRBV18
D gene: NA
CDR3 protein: CASSPSILRDTGELFF
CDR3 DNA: TGTGCCAGCTCACCATCGATTTTGAGGGACACCGGGGAGCTGTTTTTT

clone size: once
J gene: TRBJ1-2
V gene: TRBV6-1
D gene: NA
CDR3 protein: CASNANYGYTF
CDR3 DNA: TGTGCCAGCAACGCTAACTATGGCTACACCTTC

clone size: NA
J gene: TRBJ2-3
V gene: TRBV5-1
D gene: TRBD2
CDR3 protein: CASSLGLAGADTQYF
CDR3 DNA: TGCGCCAGCAGCTTGGGATTAGCGGGAGCAGATACGCAGTATTTT

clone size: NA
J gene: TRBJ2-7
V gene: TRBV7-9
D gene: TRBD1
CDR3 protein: CASSLRPTPDRGGHEQYF
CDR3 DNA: TGTGCCAGCAGCTTAAGACCCACCCCAGACAGGGGTGGCCACGAGCAGTACTTC

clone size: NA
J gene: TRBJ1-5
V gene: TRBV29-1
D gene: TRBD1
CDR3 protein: CSVQGASNQPQHF
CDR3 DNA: TGCAGCGTTCAGGGGGCGAGCAATCAGCCCCAGCATTTT

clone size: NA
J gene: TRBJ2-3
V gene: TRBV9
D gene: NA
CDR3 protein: CASSGSLGIGTDTQYF
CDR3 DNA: TGTGCCAGCAGCGGAAGCTTGGGGATTGGCACAGATACGCAGTATTTT

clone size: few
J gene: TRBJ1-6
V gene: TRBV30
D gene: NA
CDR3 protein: CAWSVTSYWNNSPLHF
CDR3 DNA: TGTGCCTGGAGTGTGACCTCCTATTGGAATAATTCACCCCTCCACTTT

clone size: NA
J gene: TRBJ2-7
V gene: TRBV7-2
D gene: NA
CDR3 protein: CASSPGSYRTYEQYF
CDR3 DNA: TGTGCCAGCAGCCCAGGGTCATACAGGACCTACGAGCAGTACTTC

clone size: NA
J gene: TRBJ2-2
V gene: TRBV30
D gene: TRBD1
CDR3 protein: CAWVRTGASDTGELFF
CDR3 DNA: TGTGCCTGGGTGAGGACAGGGGCCTCGGACACCGGGGAGCTGTTTTTT

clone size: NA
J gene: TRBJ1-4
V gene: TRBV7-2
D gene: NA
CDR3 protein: CASSLVHREKLFF
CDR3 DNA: TGTGCCAGCAGCTTAGTACATCGAGAAAAACTGTTTTTT

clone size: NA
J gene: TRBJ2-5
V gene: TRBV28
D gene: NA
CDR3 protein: CASSFRPLQETQYF
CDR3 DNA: TGTGCCAGCAGTTTTAGGCCTCTCCAAGAGACCCAGTACTTC

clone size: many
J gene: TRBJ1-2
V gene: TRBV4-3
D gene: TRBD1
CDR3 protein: CASSQDMRTGIHGYTF
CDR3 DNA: TGCGCCAGCAGCCAAGATATGAGGACAGGGATTCATGGCTACACCTTC

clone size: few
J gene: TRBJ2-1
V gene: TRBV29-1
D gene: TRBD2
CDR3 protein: CSVDLAGGNEQFF
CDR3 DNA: TGCAGCGTTGATTTAGCGGGGGGCAATGAGCAGTTCTTC

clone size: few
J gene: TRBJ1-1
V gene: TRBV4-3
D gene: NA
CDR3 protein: CASSQEGWGTEAFF
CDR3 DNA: TGCGCCAGCAGCCAAGAGGGTTGGGGCACTGAAGCTTTCTTT

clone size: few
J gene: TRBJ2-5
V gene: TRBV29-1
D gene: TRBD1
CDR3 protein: CSVRDRGGETQYF
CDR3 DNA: TGCAGCGTCCGGGACAGGGGTGGGGAGACCCAGTACTTC

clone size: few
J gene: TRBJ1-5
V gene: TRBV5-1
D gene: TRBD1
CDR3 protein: CASSRDRGDQPQHF
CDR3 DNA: TGCGCCAGCAGCAGGGACAGGGGTGATCAGCCCCAGCATTTT

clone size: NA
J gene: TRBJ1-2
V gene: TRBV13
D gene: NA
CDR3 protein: CASSLDRDYGYTF
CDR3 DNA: TGTGCCAGCAGCTTAGACAGGGACTATGGCTACACCTTC

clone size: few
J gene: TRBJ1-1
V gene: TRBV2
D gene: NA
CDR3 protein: CASTSDSTKAFF
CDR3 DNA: TGTGCCAGCACTTCTGACAGTACCAAAGCTTTCTTT

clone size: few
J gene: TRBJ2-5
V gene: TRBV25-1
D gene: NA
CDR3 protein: CASSEYRGGAPWETQYF
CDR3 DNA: TGTGCCAGCAGTGAATATCGGGGAGGCGCCCCATGGGAGACCCAGTACTTC

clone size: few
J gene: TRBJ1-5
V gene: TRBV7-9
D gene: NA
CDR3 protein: CASSLALGDSNQPQHF
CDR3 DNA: TGTGCCAGCAGCTTAGCGCTTGGGGATAGCAATCAGCCCCAGCATTTT

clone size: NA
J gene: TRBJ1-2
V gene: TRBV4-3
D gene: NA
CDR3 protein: CASSQDDFRDGYTF
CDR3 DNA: TGCGCCAGCAGCCAAGATGATTTCCGCGATGGCTACACCTTC

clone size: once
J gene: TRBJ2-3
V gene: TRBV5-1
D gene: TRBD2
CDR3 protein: CASSSASGGADTQYF
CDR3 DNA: TGCGCCAGCAGCTCCGCTAGCGGGGGGGCAGATACGCAGTATTTT

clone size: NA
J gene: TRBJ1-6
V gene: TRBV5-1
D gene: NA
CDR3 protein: CASSWTARSYNSPLHF
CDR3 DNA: TGCGCCAGCAGTTGGACCGCTAGGTCCTATAATTCACCCCTCCACTTT

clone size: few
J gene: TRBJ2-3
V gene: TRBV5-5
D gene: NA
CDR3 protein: CASSLGVSTDTQYF
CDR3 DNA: TGTGCCAGCAGCCTAGGGGTTAGCACAGATACGCAGTATTTT

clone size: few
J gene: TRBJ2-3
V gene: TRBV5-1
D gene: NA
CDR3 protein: CASSSASSTDTQYF
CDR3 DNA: TGCGCCAGCAGTTCAGCATCTAGCACAGATACGCAGTATTTT

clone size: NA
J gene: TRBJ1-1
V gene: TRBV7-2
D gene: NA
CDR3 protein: CASSFGENTEAFF
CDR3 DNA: TGTGCCAGCAGCTTCGGCGAGAACACTGAAGCTTTCTTT

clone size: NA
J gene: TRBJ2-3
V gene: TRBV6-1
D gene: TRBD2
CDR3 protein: CASSVAGVTDTQYF
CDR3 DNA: TGTGCCAGCAGCGTAGCGGGGGTCACAGATACGCAGTATTTT

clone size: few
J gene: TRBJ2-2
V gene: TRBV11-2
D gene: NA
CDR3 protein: CASSFAGRGELFF
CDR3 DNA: TGTGCCAGCAGCTTCGCCGGGCGAGGGGAGCTGTTTTTT